This TCR beta chain was sequenced for a study of T cell clones after liver transplantation. General study points: Graft donor-reactive T cells may have migrated into the graft rather than being deleted.

TCRdb's copy holds only in-frame clones and misses some; the assay was immunoSEQ multiplex PCR. The table has tens of thousands of clones, more than 90% seen once; the top ten hold less than 3.5%. This clone was seen just once. Its specificity is not known. This clonotype originated in a human donor who received a liver transplant. Sequences were derived from CD4+ T cells from blood, sampled before liver transplant.

CDR3 sequence (DNA): TGTGCCAGTAGTACCGCGAGGACAGGCCAAGAGACCCAGTACTTC. Amino acids: CASSTARTGQETQYF. The chain uses TRBV19 and TRBJ2-5, with 7 nucleotides matching TRBD1. The CDR3 is 15 amino acids. Germline CDR1 and CDR2: LNHDA and SQIVND (reference sequence). The J segment lost 1 base and the V segment lost 4 bases, leaving 6 bases of the junction unmatched.